The clone carrying this T cell receptor (beta chain) appeared a few times. V dropped 7 bases and J dropped 2 bases, with 12 bases sitting between them. Germline V gene lookup returns CDR1 LNHDA and CDR2 SQIVND (reference sequence). The CDR3 covers 14 residues. This record belongs to a study of T cells in Graves' hyperthyroidism and ophthalmopathy. RNA transcripts provided the source from which TCR beta CDR3 regions were amplified. Researchers ran a first-round RT-PCR on the TCR CDR3 using the HTBI primer set. TCRdb analysed the multiplex PCR reads with MiXCR anew, one entry per CDR3 protein. Found here are 300,000 to 450,000 distinct CDR3 sequences, around a sixth of them singletons; the top ten hold around a quarter.

The rearrangement links TRBV19 to TRBJ1-5, with D uncertain. Sequences were obtained from blood. This clonotype was obtained from a woman younger than 30 with Graves' hyperthyroidism that later progressed to Graves' ophthalmopathy. Here the CDR3 reads CASIPQPGNQPQHF. The CDR3 DNA follows: TGTGCCAGTATCCCGCAGCCCGGCAATCAGCCCCAGCATTTT.